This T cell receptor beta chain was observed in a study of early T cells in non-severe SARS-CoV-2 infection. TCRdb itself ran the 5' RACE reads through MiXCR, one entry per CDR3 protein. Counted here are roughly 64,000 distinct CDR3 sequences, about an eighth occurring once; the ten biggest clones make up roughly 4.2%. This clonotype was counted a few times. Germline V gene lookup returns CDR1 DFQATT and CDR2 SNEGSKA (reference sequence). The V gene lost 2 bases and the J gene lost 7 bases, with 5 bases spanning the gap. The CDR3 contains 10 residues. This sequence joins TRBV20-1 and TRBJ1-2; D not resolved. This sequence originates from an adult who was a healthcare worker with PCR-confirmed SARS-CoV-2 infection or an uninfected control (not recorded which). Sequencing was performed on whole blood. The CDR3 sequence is CSARSFGYTF. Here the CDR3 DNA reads TGCAGTGCTAGATCTTTTGGCTACACCTTC.